Listed below are T cell receptor beta chains from one sample, sequenced in a study of OX40 agonist ivuxolimab in advanced cancers. Here immunoSEQ multiplex PCR was the method, and the copy in TCRdb shows in-frame clones only, minus some. The sample shows some 73,000 clones, approximately 90% of them seen only once. Here the sequenced sample was CD4+ or CD8+ T cells sorted from blood, taken in a trial of the OX40 agonist ivuxolimab. The receptors were sampled from an adult with an advanced solid tumor such as melanoma, head and neck, liver or kidney cancer. CDR3s include the opening cysteine and the closing phenylalanine or tryptophan. Each record gives: clone size, D gene, V gene, J gene, CDR3 DNA, CDR3 protein. A D gene is named only where the DNA matches it firmly. A clone size is listed for some rows: how often the clone was seen (once, few, many), or a class if it is expanded.

abundance: .
d_gene: TRBD1
v_gene: TRBV27
j_gene: TRBJ2-3
CDR3nt: TGTGCCAGCAGTTTCCTCAGGACAGGGGGTAGCACAGATACGCAGTATTTT
CDR3aa: CASSFLRTGGSTDTQYF

abundance: .
d_gene: .
v_gene: TRBV13
j_gene: TRBJ2-7
CDR3nt: TGTGCCAGCAGCTGGGAGGACGATCGGTTCTACGAGCAGTACTTC
CDR3aa: CASSWEDDRFYEQYF

abundance: .
d_gene: .
v_gene: TRBV6-5
j_gene: TRBJ2-3
CDR3nt: TGTGCCAGCAGTTACAGGCCTTCCACAGATACGCAGTATTTT
CDR3aa: CASSYRPSTDTQYF

abundance: .
d_gene: .
v_gene: TRBV4-1
j_gene: TRBJ1-2
CDR3nt: TGCGCCAGCAGCCCGATTGAGGGGGCTAACTATGGCTACACCTTC
CDR3aa: CASSPIEGANYGYTF

abundance: .
d_gene: .
v_gene: TRBV16
j_gene: TRBJ2-5
CDR3nt: TGTGCCAGCAGCCAAGACACAAAAGAGACCCAGTACTTC
CDR3aa: CASSQDTKETQYF

abundance: .
d_gene: .
v_gene: TRBV5-8
j_gene: TRBJ2-7
CDR3nt: TGTGCCAGCAGCATCAGGGGCTTTAACGAGCAGTACTTC
CDR3aa: CASSIRGFNEQYF

abundance: .
d_gene: .
v_gene: TRBV7-9
j_gene: TRBJ2-7
CDR3nt: TGTGCCAGCAGGGGGTCCCACGAGCAGTACTTC
CDR3aa: CASRGSHEQYF

abundance: .
d_gene: TRBD1
v_gene: TRBV10-2
j_gene: TRBJ2-2
CDR3nt: TGCGCCAGCACAGAAGGACAGGGACACGGGGAGCTGTTTTTT
CDR3aa: CASTEGQGHGELFF

abundance: few
d_gene: .
v_gene: TRBV11-1
j_gene: TRBJ1-2
CDR3nt: TGTGCCAGCAGCTCTCAGGGGAACGATGGCTACACCTTC
CDR3aa: CASSSQGNDGYTF

abundance: .
d_gene: .
v_gene: TRBV6-1
j_gene: TRBJ1-5
CDR3nt: TGTGCCAGCAGTGACCGGGACACCGAGGGCAATCAGCCCCAGCATTTT
CDR3aa: CASSDRDTEGNQPQHF

abundance: .
d_gene: .
v_gene: TRBV27
j_gene: TRBJ1-5
CDR3nt: TGTGCCAGCAGTTCAGGGGTGGTGCAGCCCCAGCATTTT
CDR3aa: CASSSGVVQPQHF

abundance: .
d_gene: .
v_gene: TRBV19
j_gene: TRBJ1-5
CDR3nt: TGTGCCAGTACCCATTCGGGGGAAAATAGCAATCAGCCCCAGCATTTT
CDR3aa: CASTHSGENSNQPQHF

abundance: .
d_gene: .
v_gene: TRBV13
j_gene: TRBJ2-1
CDR3nt: TGTGCCAGCAGCCCCGCAGAGGGACTGGGAGAGTATAATGAGCAGTTCTTC
CDR3aa: CASSPAEGLGEYNEQFF

abundance: .
d_gene: .
v_gene: TRBV30
j_gene: TRBJ1-2
CDR3nt: TGTGCCACAATAGGGCCGTGGCTCTCTGGCTACACCTTC
CDR3aa: CATIGPWLSGYTF

abundance: .
d_gene: .
v_gene: TRBV19
j_gene: TRBJ2-7
CDR3nt: TGTGCCAGTAGTATGACAGGTCCGTACGAGCAGTACTTC
CDR3aa: CASSMTGPYEQYF

abundance: .
d_gene: .
v_gene: TRBV4-1
j_gene: TRBJ2-6
CDR3nt: TGCGCCAGCAGCCCCACTGGGGCCAACGTCCTGACTTTC
CDR3aa: CASSPTGANVLTF

abundance: once
d_gene: .
v_gene: TRBV5-4
j_gene: TRBJ2-7
CDR3nt: TGTGCCAGCAGCTTACTGGAGGGCCCTTACGAGCAGTACTTC
CDR3aa: CASSLLEGPYEQYF

abundance: .
d_gene: .
v_gene: TRBV27
j_gene: TRBJ1-5
CDR3nt: TGTGCCAGCAGTTTATACGCGGGGATTCAGCCCCAGCATTTT
CDR3aa: CASSLYAGIQPQHF

abundance: .
d_gene: .
v_gene: TRBV30
j_gene: TRBJ2-5
CDR3nt: TGTGCCTGGACAGAAGAAGTTTGGGGGCAGACCCAGTACTTC
CDR3aa: CAWTEEVWGQTQYF

abundance: .
d_gene: .
v_gene: TRBV7-9
j_gene: TRBJ2-5
CDR3nt: TGTGCCAGCAGCTCAGACAGGGAGGAGTACTTC
CDR3aa: CASSSDREEYF

abundance: .
d_gene: TRBD1
v_gene: TRBV5-4
j_gene: TRBJ2-7
CDR3nt: TGTGCCAGCAGCTTGGACAAGACAGGGCGAGTCGGCGAGCAGTACTTC
CDR3aa: CASSLDKTGRVGEQYF

abundance: .
d_gene: TRBD2
v_gene: TRBV9
j_gene: TRBJ2-7
CDR3nt: TGTGCCAGCAGCGGGGACTACTCCTACGAGCAGTACTTC
CDR3aa: CASSGDYSYEQYF

abundance: .
d_gene: .
v_gene: TRBV28
j_gene: TRBJ2-1
CDR3nt: TGTGCCAGCAGTTTCCTATACGGGTCCTCCTACAATGAGCAGTTCTTC
CDR3aa: CASSFLYGSSYNEQFF

abundance: .
d_gene: TRBD2
v_gene: TRBV6-5
j_gene: TRBJ2-7
CDR3nt: TGTGCCAGCATGGCGGGAGACCATTCTTACTTC
CDR3aa: CASMAGDHSYF

abundance: .
d_gene: TRBD1
v_gene: TRBV30
j_gene: TRBJ1-1
CDR3nt: TGTGCCTGGAGTACAGGGGAAGACACTGAAGCTTTCTTT
CDR3aa: CAWSTGEDTEAFF

abundance: once
d_gene: .
v_gene: TRBV29-1
j_gene: TRBJ1-2
CDR3nt: TGCAGCGCCAGGAACCTCTATGGCTACACCTTC
CDR3aa: CSARNLYGYTF

abundance: .
d_gene: .
v_gene: TRBV9
j_gene: TRBJ2-2
CDR3nt: TGTGCCAGCAGCCCCCATCCCGGGGAGCTGTTTTTT
CDR3aa: CASSPHPGELFF

abundance: .
d_gene: .
v_gene: TRBV9
j_gene: TRBJ2-7
CDR3nt: TGTGCCAGCAGCGTAGGTTGGCGGCCAGGATACGAGCAGTACTTC
CDR3aa: CASSVGWRPGYEQYF

abundance: .
d_gene: .
v_gene: TRBV11-2
j_gene: TRBJ2-7
CDR3nt: TGTGCCAGCAGCTTTCTGTCGGGATCCGAGCAGTACTTC
CDR3aa: CASSFLSGSEQYF